This paragraph covers one T cell receptor (beta chain) sequence. The antigen is unknown. Quantitative 5'-RACE with molecular barcodes was used to make the TCR beta libraries. TCRdb called the 5' RACE reads again in MiXCR, with one record for every CDR3 protein. Of 200,000 to 250,000 distinct CDR3 sequences listed, about 16% are singletons. V gave up 4 bases and J gave up 1 base; unmatched junction bases: 3. CDR3 length: 15 amino acids. This record comes from a study of CD8 T cells in ankylosing spondylitis. Findings of the study overall: It appeared that ankylosing spondylitis blood was characterized by a TCR beta motif of several highly homologous variants. From matched ankylosing spondylitis synovial fluid, disease-linked clones were reportedly recovered at significantly enriched levels. In peripheral blood, disease-linked CD8+ clones occurred at relatively low frequencies.

The chain employs TRBV12-3 or TRBV12-4 and TRBJ2-7; 11 bases map to TRBD2. Material: blood, either unsorted or a sorted T cell fraction (not recorded which). The clonotype originates from a male donor with ankylosing spondylitis. CDR3 sequence reads: CASSWGLAVSYEQYF. CDR3 nucleotides: TGTGCCAGCAGTTGGGGACTAGCGGTTTCCTACGAGCAGTACTTC.